This TCR beta chain was observed in a study of spatial heterogeneity in lung cancer. Study at large: The average appearance count of each unique TCR and UMI combination in raw reads was more than 9.5. General study findings and limits: Counts that tracked tumor mutation counts were those of expanded intratumoral alpha and beta TCRs.

This clonotype was counted ten times or more. The target antigen is unknown. One entry per CDR3 protein, called by TCRdb with MiXCR from the 5' RACE reads. The sample holds about 27,000 distinct CDR3 sequences; approximately 6.9% are singletons and the top ten take approximately 24%. Described time point: sample taken at primary tumor resection. Sequencing of whole RNA from tumor, nontumor lung or frozen PBMC involved no sorting. Between the trimmed V and J ends, which lost 5 bases and 6 bases, there was a span of 20 bases. CDR3 length: 16 amino acids. Germline CDR1 and CDR2: SGHAT and FQNNGV. The input for sequencing was lung tumor tissue, taken at surgery. The source of this sequence is a male donor with early-stage non-small cell lung cancer. J is TRBJ2-1 and V is TRBV11-2; D perhaps matches TRBD1 (7 bases). CDR3 loop: CASSRLGGAVPNEQFF. The CDR3 DNA reads as TGTGCCAGCAGCCGACTAGGGGGCGCGGTTCCCAATGAGCAGTTCTTC.